The sequence of this T cell receptor beta chain was determined in a study of OX40 agonist ivuxolimab in advanced cancers. Turning to the study itself: Recorded diagnoses for dose-escalation patients were hepatocellular carcinoma, melanoma, renal cell or head and neck cancer.

Trimming left V 4 bases short and J 2 bases short, with 15 bases between. Germline V gives CDR1 SGHTS, CDR2 YDEGEE. The CDR3 spans 16 residues. Autoimmune disease history or systemic immunosuppression disqualified patients. The repertoire was sequenced with immunoSEQ multiplex PCR; TCRdb's copy has only in-frame clones and lacks some. The repertoire consists of over 100,000 clones, with 75% to 90% occurring once and the leading ten covering about 0.55%. This rearrangement joins TRBV5-8 to TRBJ1-4, with D possibly being TRBD1 (5 bases). The sample here was CD4+ or CD8+ T cells sorted from blood, taken in a trial of the OX40 agonist ivuxolimab. The clonotype comes from an adult with an advanced solid tumor such as melanoma, head and neck, liver or kidney cancer. This CDR3 reads CASSGMLGGTNEKLFF. DNA of the CDR3: TGTGCCAGCAGCGGGATGCTCGGGGGTACTAATGAAAAACTGTTTTTT.